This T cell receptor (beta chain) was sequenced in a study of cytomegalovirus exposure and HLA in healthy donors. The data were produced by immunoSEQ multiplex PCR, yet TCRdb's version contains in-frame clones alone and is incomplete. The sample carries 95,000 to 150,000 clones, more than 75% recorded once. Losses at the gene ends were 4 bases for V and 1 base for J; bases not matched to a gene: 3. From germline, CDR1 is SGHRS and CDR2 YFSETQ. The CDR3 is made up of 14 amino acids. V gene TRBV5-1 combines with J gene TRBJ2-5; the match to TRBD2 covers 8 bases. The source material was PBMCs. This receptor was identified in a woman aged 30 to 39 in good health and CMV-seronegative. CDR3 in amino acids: CASSRGGPQETQYF. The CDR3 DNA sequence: TGCGCCAGCAGCCGGGGGGGGCCCCAAGAGACCCAGTACTTC.